This TCR beta chain originates from a study of OX40 agonist ivuxolimab in advanced cancers. At the level of the study: Every patient in dose escalation had hepatocellular carcinoma, melanoma, renal cell or head and neck cancer. The study's findings and limits: Which antigen the expanded peripheral T cells recognized is unknown.

Profiled with immunoSEQ multiplex PCR; TCRdb holds only in-frame clones, not every one. The data hold tens of thousands of clones, with just over 85% observed a single time. A remark on this clone: Its antigen is not known.

The germline gives CDR1 MNHEY, CDR2 SVGAGI. The ends were cut back, 6 bases at V and 3 bases at J, with 6 bases in the middle. This CDR3 has 11 amino acids. The chain has TRBV6-5 and TRBJ2-7, with D possibly TRBD2 on 6 matching bases. The clonotype was recovered from an adult with an advanced solid tumor such as melanoma, head and neck, liver or kidney cancer. Material: CD4+ or CD8+ T cells sorted from blood, obtained in a trial of the OX40 agonist ivuxolimab. CDR3 region: CASREGYEQYF. The DNA of the CDR3 is TGTGCCAGCAGGGAGGGCTACGAGCAGTACTTC.